This T cell receptor beta chain was captured in a study of response to subunit inactivated influenza vaccine. Findings of the study overall: The study's authors posited that every seasonal influenza vaccination enlists few new T cells.

CDR3 length: 18 amino acids. Trimming left V 2 bases short and J 0 bases short, with 17 bases between. CDR1 and CDR2 (germline): MNHEY, SVGEGT. TCRdb redid the calling of the RT-PCR reads with MiXCR, one entry per CDR3 protein. The sample has 630,000 or so distinct CDR3 sequences, less than 20% seen once. This clonotype was recorded a few times. Its antigen remains unknown. The sample was PBMCs from blood, taken 12 days after vaccination. This chain links TRBV6-2 or TRBV6-3 with TRBJ2-1; the D gene is possibly TRBD2 (6 bases). This clonotype originated in a man aged 50 to 59 who received an inactivated influenza vaccine. Here the CDR3 DNA reads TGTGCCAGCAGTTACGATGGCCGGGAGTTCTCCTCCTACAATGAGCAGTTCTTC. Its translation is CASSYDGREFSSYNEQFF.